The present entry profiles one T cell receptor (beta chain) with its context. What it binds is unknown. V gave up 3 bases and J gave up 6 bases; unmatched junction bases: 17. The CDR3 is 19 amino acids. Germline V gene lookup returns CDR1 LNHNV and CDR2 YYDKDF (reference sequence). The data were taken from a study of T cell repertoires in cytomegalovirus infection. At the level of the study: CMV epitopes, recently identified HLA-C-restricted and well-studied HLA-B-restricted, were used.

Overall study findings and caveats: HLA-C-restricted CMV-specific TCR beta clonotypes prevailed in the ex vivo response.

TCRdb redid the calling of the reads with MiXCR, one entry per CDR3 protein. The sample lists around 770,000 distinct CDR3 sequences, around 29% occurring once. This TCR was sampled from a human donor in good health (CMV status not recorded). Some clones in this sample may be carry-over from other donors' samples. The sample consisted of cultured CD8+ T cells from PBMCs, taken from culture after CMV antigen stimulation. The chain uses TRBV15 and TRBJ2-3; TRBD2 agrees at 11 bases. CDR3 region: CATSRTTRTSGSPVDTQYF. DNA of the CDR3: TGTGCCACCAGCAGGACGACCCGGACTAGCGGGTCCCCAGTGGATACGCAGTATTTT.